The 27 T cell receptor beta chains in this list originate from one sample, sequenced in a study of T-cell memory formation after mild COVID-19. MiXCR was run by TCRdb on the 5' RACE reads, yielding one entry per CDR3 protein. Of around 470,000 distinct CDR3 sequences detected, around 20% appear once; the ten largest clones hold 8.4%. The source material was PBMCs or a T cell subset sorted from them (not recorded which). These receptors were taken from an adult woman who had mild COVID-19 (a few samples of this study predate the infection). Cell type and time point are not known.

Many counts were recorded for this clonotype. The chain links TRBV12-3 or TRBV12-4 to TRBJ1-1, with 7 positions matching TRBD1. CDR3 length: 15 amino acids. Germline trimming cut 3 bases from V and 6 bases from J; bases unmatched to any gene: 10. The CDR3 nucleotides read TGTGCCAGCAGTTTTGGTGGGACAGCTCTATCTGAAGCTTTCTTT. Its translation is CASSFGGTALSEAFF.

The J gene is TRBJ2-2, the V gene TRBV7-2, with 7 bases lining up with TRBD2. CDR1 SGHTA and CDR2 FQGNSA come from the germline V gene. V gave up 5 bases and J gave up 8 bases; unmatched junction bases: 14. This CDR3 contains 16 residues. The CDR3 bases are TGTGCCAGCAGCGGCCTCGGGGCGGGAGATTATGGGGAGCTGTTTTTT. This codes for CASSGLGAGDYGELFF.

This clonotype was detected a few times. The V and J genes are TRBV2 and TRBJ1-2, with no clear D. This CDR3 region has 14 residues. Germline CDR1 is SNHLY and CDR2 is FYNNEI. The V and J ends lost 4 bases and 4 bases respectively, with 13 bases between them. CDR3 sequence reads: CASSAARETYGYTF. Written as DNA, the CDR3 is TGTGCCAGCAGTGCTGCCCGGGAAACCTATGGCTACACCTTC.

This clonotype was picked up a small number of times. The CDR3 sequence is CASSLEGRNYGYTF. The CDR3 nucleotides are TGTGCCAGCAGCTTAGAAGGCAGAAACTATGGCTACACCTTC. The chain is built from TRBV7-9 and TRBJ1-2; unclear D gene. The length of the CDR3 is 14 residues. Trimming removed 1 base from V and 2 bases from J, with 8 bases in between. Per germline, CDR1 SEHNR and CDR2 FQNEAQ (reference sequence).

This chain joins TRBV30 and TRBJ1-3; D is undetermined. This CDR3 region has 15 residues. V was cut by 1 base and J by 4 bases, with 14 bases left in between. CDR1 and CDR2 from the germline V gene are GTSNPN and SVGIG (reference sequence). The CDR3 DNA sequence: TGTGCCTGGAGTGCCCTCATGGGAGAGGGAAACACCATATATTTT. It yields the protein CAWSALMGEGNTIYF.

This sequence joins TRBV4-1 and TRBJ1-6; D gene unclear. Germline V gene sequence: CDR1 MGHRA, CDR2 YSYEKL. The CDR3 totals 13 residues. Trimming removed 0 bases at V and 18 bases at J, with 15 bases between. CDR3 residues: CASSQDLSGRYHF. In DNA form, the CDR3 reads TGCGCCAGCAGCCAAGACCTATCGGGAAGGTACCACTTT.

The chain is built from TRBV12-3 or TRBV12-4 and TRBJ2-7; no reliable D call. CDR3 length: 14 residues. V was cut by 6 bases and J by 4 bases, with 16 bases left in between. In DNA, the CDR3 is TGTGCCAGCAGACCGTCCTGGGTGCCGTACGAGCAGTACTTC. This sequence encodes CASRPSWVPYEQYF.

A remark on this clonotype: One end of the junction varies from germline; a read error may be responsible. This chain connects TRBV6-6 to TRBJ1-5, with 7 bases that match TRBD1. The CDR3 is 14 residues long. CDR1 is MNHNY and CDR2 is SVGAGI in the germline V gene (reference sequence). CDR3 sequence: CASSYDRVNRPQHF. In nucleotides, the CDR3 is TGTGCCAGCAGTTATGACAGGGTTAATCGGCCCCAGCATTTT.

The chain is built from TRBV5-4 and TRBJ2-1; D uncertain. The CDR3 totals 15 residues. Germline V lookup: CDR1 SGHNT, CDR2 YYREEE (reference sequence). Trimming pared 7 bases from V and 1 base from J, leaving 15 bases between. The CDR3 DNA reads TGTGCCAGCTCCTTACTTCTTGCGTCCTACAATGAGCAGTTCTTC. This translates into CASSLLLASYNEQFF.

CDR3 amino acids: CASKEYAGTQYF. CDR3 nucleotide sequence: TGTGCCAGCAAGGAGTACGCGGGAACGCAGTATTTT. The chain joins TRBV12-3 or TRBV12-4 to TRBJ2-3; D may be TRBD2 (6 bases). V was cut by 7 bases and J by 9 bases, with 14 bases left in between. The CDR3 runs 12 residues.

The rearrangement uses TRBV30 and TRBJ2-2; D may correspond to TRBD1 or TRBD2 (5 bases each). V lost 3 bases and J lost 9, with 14 bases in between. The germline CDR1 and CDR2 sequences are GTSNPN and SVGIG (reference sequence). The length of the CDR3 is 13 residues. The CDR3 DNA follows: TGTGCCTGGAGGGTCTGGGGGAGCAGGGAGCTGTTTTTT. This translates into CAWRVWGSRELFF.

The rearrangement links TRBV4-2 to TRBJ2-7; 8 bases line up with TRBD1. The germline V gene encodes CDR1 LGHNA and CDR2 YNFKEQ. This CDR3 comprises 17 residues. V lost 4 bases to trimming and J lost 2 bases; unmatched junction nucleotides: 13. CDR3 residues: CASSLTLSGTGPYEQYF. The CDR3 DNA is TGTGCCAGCAGCCTTACCCTGTCCGGGACAGGACCCTACGAGCAGTACTTC.

This sequence joins TRBV7-4 and TRBJ1-1; 8 bases fit TRBD1. The CDR3 totals 15 residues. V lost 4 bases, J lost 2 bases, and 6 bases stayed unmatched. Germline V gives CDR1 SGHVT, CDR2 SQSDAQ. CDR3 loop: CASSSGDRRNTEAFF. DNA of the CDR3: TGTGCCAGCAGCTCAGGGGACAGGAGAAACACTGAAGCTTTCTTT.

The V and J genes are TRBV12-3 or TRBV12-4 and TRBJ1-2, with D hard to call. This CDR3 region has 16 residues. Trimming pared 5 bases from V and 5 bases from J, leaving 21 bases between. CDR3 loop: CASSLTLMGREYGYTF. CDR3 sequence (DNA): TGTGCCAGCAGTCTCACCCTCATGGGAAGGGAATATGGCTACACCTTC.

This clonotype was counted only a few times. The chain has TRBV11-3 and TRBJ2-1; 7 bases are shared with TRBD2. The CDR3 is made up of 15 amino acids. The germline V gene encodes CDR1 SGHNT and CDR2 YENEEA. V gave up 3 bases and J gave up 9 bases; unmatched junction bases: 11. CDR3 coding DNA: TGTGCCAGCAGCTTTGGCGGGAGAAGAGATGGTGAGCAGTTCTTC. As protein: CASSFGGRRDGEQFF.

The V call is TRBV29-1, the J call TRBJ2-3; no clear D. CDR3 length: 12 residues. Germline assignment: CDR1 SQVTM and CDR2 ANQGSEA. The V gene lost 4 bases and the J gene lost 2 bases, with 7 bases spanning the gap. As DNA, the CDR3 is TGCAGCGTTGTTGGAATCACAGATACGCAGTATTTT. Protein: CSVVGITDTQYF.

The CDR3 reads CASSLAAFSGTDTQYF. As DNA, the CDR3 is TGCGCCAGCAGCTTGGCTGCTTTCTCGGGCACAGATACGCAGTATTTT. The chain combines TRBV5-1 with TRBJ2-3; D is unresolved. The CDR3 runs to 16 residues. From germline, CDR1 is SGHRS and CDR2 YFSETQ. Trimming removed 0 bases at V and 1 base at J, with 12 bases between.

The rearrangement uses TRBV27 and TRBJ2-2; a possible D gene is TRBD1 (6 bases). The germline V and J ends were trimmed by 8 bases and 2 bases, with 15 bases remaining between them. The CDR3 is 15 residues long. Germline V gene sequence: CDR1 MNHEY, CDR2 SMNVEV (reference sequence). CDR3 nucleotide sequence: TGTGCCAGCCGCTCAGACAGGAGTAACACCGGGGAGCTGTTTTTT. Protein product: CASRSDRSNTGELFF.

The J gene is TRBJ1-1, the V gene TRBV15; D not certain. Between the trimmed V and J ends, which lost 0 bases and 7 bases, there was a span of 9 bases. The CDR3 is 13 residues long. In germline, CDR1 is LNHNV, CDR2 YYDKDF (reference sequence). CDR3 residues: CATSREGRLEAFF. CDR3 in DNA: TGTGCCACCAGCAGAGAAGGAAGGCTTGAAGCTTTCTTT.

In its sample, this clonotype was seen a few times. The V gene is TRBV6-5, the J gene TRBJ2-1; D may be TRBD2 (5 bases). This CDR3 has 14 amino acids. The V and J ends lost 0 bases and 5 bases respectively, with 8 bases between them. The germline CDR1 and CDR2 sequences are MNHEY and SVGAGI. The DNA of the CDR3 is TGTGCCAGCAGTTACTCCACCGGGGACAATGAGCAGTTCTTC. It encodes CASSYSTGDNEQFF.

This clonotype has a handful of counts. This chain links TRBV6-5 with TRBJ2-3, with D maybe TRBD1 (6 bases). Between the trimmed V and J ends, which lost 1 base and 6 bases, there was a span of 17 bases. The CDR3 spans 16 residues. The germline V gene has CDR1 MNHEY and CDR2 SVGAGI. CDR3 coding DNA: TGTGCCAGCAGTTACTTTCGCGGGCCAGGGGCTGATACGCAGTATTTT. Its translation: CASSYFRGPGADTQYF.

This chain connects TRBV12-3 or TRBV12-4 to TRBJ1-1; no firm D call. Trimming took 5 bases from V and 1 from J, leaving 11 bases between them. The CDR3 totals 14 residues. CDR3 nucleotide sequence: TGTGCCAGCAGTCCCTCACGGACGAACACTGAAGCTTTCTTT. Translated: CASSPSRTNTEAFF.

This clonotype was counted at least ten times. The chain couples TRBV7-9 to TRBJ2-1; weak D call: TRBD2 (5 bases). Germline CDR1 and CDR2: SEHNR and FQNEAQ (reference sequence). Trimming pared 3 bases from V and 8 bases from J, leaving 8 bases between. There are 12 residues in the CDR3. CDR3 region: CASSFGIDEQFF. CDR3 nucleotide sequence: TGTGCCAGCAGCTTCGGGATAGATGAGCAGTTCTTC.

This clonotype was recorded a few times. The chain couples TRBV6-2 or TRBV6-3 to TRBJ1-1; 7 bases are a match to TRBD1. Germline CDR1 MNHEY, CDR2 SVGEGT. J was trimmed by 5 bases and V by 0 bases; bases with no gene match: 6. The CDR3 has 15 residues. CDR3 nucleotides: TGTGCCAGCAGTTACTCGATGGCCAGGGGGACTGAAGCTTTCTTT. As protein: CASSYSMARGTEAFF.

The chain uses TRBV11-3 and TRBJ2-2; 11 bases fit TRBD1. In germline, CDR1 is SGHNT, CDR2 YENEEA. The V and J ends lost 5 bases and 6 bases, in that order; junction bases with no gene match: 5. The CDR3 totals 15 residues. CDR3 coding DNA: TGTGCCAGCAGCCTTGGACAGGGGGCGGCCGGGGAGCTGTTTTTT. It encodes CASSLGQGAAGELFF.

This sequence joins TRBV12-3 or TRBV12-4 and TRBJ2-5; D perhaps matches TRBD2 (7 bases). V gave up 7 bases and J gave up 5 bases, with 26 bases separating them. The CDR3 is 17 amino acids. The CDR3 loop reads CASTQGGAAGSWETQYF. The CDR3 DNA follows: TGTGCCAGCACCCAAGGGGGGGCTGCGGGATCTTGGGAGACCCAGTACTTC.

The chain links TRBV12-3 or TRBV12-4 to TRBJ2-3; D ambiguous. Trimming shortened V by 5 bases and J by 5 bases, and 14 bases separated the two germline ends. The length of the CDR3 is 14 residues. The CDR3 DNA reads as TGTGCCAGCAGTAACATTAGCAGAAGAGATACGCAGTATTTT. Amino acids: CASSNISRRDTQYF.